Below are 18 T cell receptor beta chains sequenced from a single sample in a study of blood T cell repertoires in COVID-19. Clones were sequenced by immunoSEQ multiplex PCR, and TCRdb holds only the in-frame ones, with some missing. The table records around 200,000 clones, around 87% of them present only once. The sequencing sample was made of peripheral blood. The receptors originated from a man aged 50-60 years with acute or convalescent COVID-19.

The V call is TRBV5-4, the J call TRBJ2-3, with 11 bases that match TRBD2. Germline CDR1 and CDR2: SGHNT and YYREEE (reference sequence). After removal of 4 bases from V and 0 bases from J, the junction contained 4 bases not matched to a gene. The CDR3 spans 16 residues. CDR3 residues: CASSVRLAGSTDTQYF. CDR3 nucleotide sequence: TGTGCCAGCAGCGTAAGACTAGCGGGAAGCACAGATACGCAGTATTTT.

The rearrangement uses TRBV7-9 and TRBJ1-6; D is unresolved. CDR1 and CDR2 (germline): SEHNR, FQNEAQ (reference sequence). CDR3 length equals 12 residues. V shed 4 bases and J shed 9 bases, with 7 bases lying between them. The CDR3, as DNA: TGTGCCAGCAGCTCGCCACTTTCACCCCTCCACTTT. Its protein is CASSSPLSPLHF.

The CDR3 region has the DNA TGTGCCAGCAGCCAAGAGGCGGACTATGGCTACACCTTC. It specifies CASSQEADYGYTF. The chain combines TRBV3-1 (or the pseudogene TRBV3-2) with TRBJ1-2; D remains ambiguous. CDR3 length equals 13 residues. CDR1 and CDR2 (germline): LGHDT, YNNKEL (reference sequence). Between the trimmed V and J ends, which lost 0 bases and 3 bases, there was a span of 5 bases.

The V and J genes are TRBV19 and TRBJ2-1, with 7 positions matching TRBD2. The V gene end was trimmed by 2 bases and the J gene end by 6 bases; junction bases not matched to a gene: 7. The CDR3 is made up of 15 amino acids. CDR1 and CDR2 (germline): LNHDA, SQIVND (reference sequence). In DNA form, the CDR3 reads TGTGCCAGTAGTATAAGCGGGAAGGTCGTCAATGAGCAGTTCTTC. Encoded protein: CASSISGKVVNEQFF.

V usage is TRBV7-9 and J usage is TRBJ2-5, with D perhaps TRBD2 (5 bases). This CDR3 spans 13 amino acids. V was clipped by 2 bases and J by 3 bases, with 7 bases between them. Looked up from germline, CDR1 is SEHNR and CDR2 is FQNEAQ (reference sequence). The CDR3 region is CASSLIGEETQYF. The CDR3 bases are TGTGCCAGCAGCTTAATCGGGGAAGAGACCCAGTACTTC.

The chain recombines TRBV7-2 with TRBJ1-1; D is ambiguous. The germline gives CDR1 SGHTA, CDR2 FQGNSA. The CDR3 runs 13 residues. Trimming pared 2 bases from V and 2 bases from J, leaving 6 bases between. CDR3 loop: CASSLTVNTEAFF. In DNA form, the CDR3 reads TGTGCCAGCAGCTTAACGGTCAACACTGAAGCTTTCTTT.

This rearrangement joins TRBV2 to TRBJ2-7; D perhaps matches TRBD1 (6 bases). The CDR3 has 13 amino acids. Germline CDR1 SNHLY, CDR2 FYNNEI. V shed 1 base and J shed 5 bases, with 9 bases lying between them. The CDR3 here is CASSEGGGNEQYF. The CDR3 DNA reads TGTGCCAGCAGTGAAGGAGGGGGTAACGAGCAGTACTTC.

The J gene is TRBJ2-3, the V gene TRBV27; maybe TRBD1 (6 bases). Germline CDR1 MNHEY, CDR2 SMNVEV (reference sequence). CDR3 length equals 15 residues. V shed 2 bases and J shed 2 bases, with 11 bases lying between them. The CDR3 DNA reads TGTGCCAGCAGTTTAGACCGGACAGACACAGATACGCAGTATTTT. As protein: CASSLDRTDTDTQYF.

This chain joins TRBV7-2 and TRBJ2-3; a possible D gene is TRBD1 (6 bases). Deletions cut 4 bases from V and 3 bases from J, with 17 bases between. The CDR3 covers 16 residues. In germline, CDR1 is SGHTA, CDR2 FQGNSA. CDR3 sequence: CASSSSGERGTDTQYF. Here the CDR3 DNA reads TGTGCCAGCAGCTCTTCAGGGGAAAGGGGAACAGATACGCAGTATTTT.

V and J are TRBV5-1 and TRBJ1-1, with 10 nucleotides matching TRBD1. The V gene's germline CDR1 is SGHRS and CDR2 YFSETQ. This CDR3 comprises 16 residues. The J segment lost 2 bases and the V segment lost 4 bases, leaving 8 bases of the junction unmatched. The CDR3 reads CASSARQGASNTEAFF. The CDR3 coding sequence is TGCGCCAGCAGCGCAAGACAGGGGGCGAGTAACACTGAAGCTTTCTTT.

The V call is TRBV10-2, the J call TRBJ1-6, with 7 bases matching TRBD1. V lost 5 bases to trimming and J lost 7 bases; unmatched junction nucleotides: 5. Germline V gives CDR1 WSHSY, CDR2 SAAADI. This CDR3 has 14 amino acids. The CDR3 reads CASSLTGNNSPLHF. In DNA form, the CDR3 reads TGCGCCAGCAGTCTGACAGGGAACAATTCACCCCTCCACTTT.

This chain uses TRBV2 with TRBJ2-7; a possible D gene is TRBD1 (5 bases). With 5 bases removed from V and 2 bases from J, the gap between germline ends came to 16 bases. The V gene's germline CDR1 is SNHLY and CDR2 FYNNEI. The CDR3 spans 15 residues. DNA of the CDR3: TGTGCCAGCAGTCAGGGCCCAGGTGCTGCCTACGAGCAGTACTTC. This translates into CASSQGPGAAYEQYF.

For the CDR3, the DNA is TGCAGTGCTAGTCGGACCCGCGGGGGTAGCGAGCAGTTCTTC. Its translation is CSASRTRGGSEQFF. The V gene is TRBV20-1, the J gene TRBJ2-1; 7 bases fit TRBD2. Germline V gene sequence: CDR1 DFQATT, CDR2 SNEGSKA (reference sequence). This CDR3 has 14 residues. V lost 3 bases to trimming and J lost 10 bases; unmatched junction nucleotides: 12.

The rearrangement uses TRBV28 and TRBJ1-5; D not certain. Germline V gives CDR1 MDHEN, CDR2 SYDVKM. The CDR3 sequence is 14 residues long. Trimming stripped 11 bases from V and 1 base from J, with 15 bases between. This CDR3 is CAYGRAESNQPQHF. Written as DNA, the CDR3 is TGTGCCTACGGGCGGGCGGAGAGCAATCAGCCCCAGCATTTT.

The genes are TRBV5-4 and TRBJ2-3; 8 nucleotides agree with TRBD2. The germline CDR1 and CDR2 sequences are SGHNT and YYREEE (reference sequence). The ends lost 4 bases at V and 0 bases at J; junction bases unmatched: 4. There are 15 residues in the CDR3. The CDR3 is CASSRRGGSTDTQYF. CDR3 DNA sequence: TGTGCCAGCAGCCGACGGGGGGGAAGCACAGATACGCAGTATTTT. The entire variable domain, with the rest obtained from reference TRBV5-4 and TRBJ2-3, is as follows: ETGVTQSPTHLIKTRGQQVTLRCSSQSGHNTVSWYQQALGQGPQFIFQYYREEENGRGNFPPRFSGLQFPNYSSELNVNALELDDSALYLCASSRRGGSTDTQYFGPGTRLTVL.

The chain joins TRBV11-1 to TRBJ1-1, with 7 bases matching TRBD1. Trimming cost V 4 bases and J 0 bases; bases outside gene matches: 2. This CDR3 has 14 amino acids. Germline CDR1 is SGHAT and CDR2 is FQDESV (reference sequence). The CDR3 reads CASSSGQLNTEAFF. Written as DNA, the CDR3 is TGTGCCAGCAGCTCGGGACAGCTGAACACTGAAGCTTTCTTT.

CDR3 nucleotides: TGCGCCAGCAGCCAAGATAGGAACAGGGGGGTATTCCAAGAGACCCAGTACTTC. It translates to CASSQDRNRGVFQETQYF. The chain links TRBV4-1 to TRBJ2-5; the match to TRBD1 covers 8 bases. The trim removed 0 bases at V and 1 base at J, leaving 10 bases unmatched. CDR1 is MGHRA, CDR2 YSYEKL, per germline. There are 18 residues in the CDR3.

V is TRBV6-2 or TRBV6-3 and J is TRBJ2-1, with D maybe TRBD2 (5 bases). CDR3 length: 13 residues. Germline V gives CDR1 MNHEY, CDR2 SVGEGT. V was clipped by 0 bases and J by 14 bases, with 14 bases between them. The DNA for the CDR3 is TGTGCCAGCAGTTACTCGATGTGGGGAGAGGAGTTCTTC. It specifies CASSYSMWGEEFF.